This entry describes one T cell receptor beta chain. Its antigen is not identified. Because the CDR3 is missing its conserved closing phenylalanine or tryptophan, this is likely a read error. Carrying unique molecular identifiers, the cDNA also gained a universal primer site through template switching. TCRdb re-analysed the 5' RACE reads in MiXCR, keeping a single row per CDR3 protein. Counted here are about 520,000 distinct CDR3 sequences, approximately 22% occurring once; the ten biggest clones make up 0.91%. The germline CDR1 and CDR2 sequences are LGHDT and YNNKEL (reference sequence). This CDR3 region has 13 residues. The V end was cut by 2 bases, the J end by 7 bases, with 9 bases between. The entry originates in a study of identical twins. The study's findings and limits: Analyses based on zero insertions could be partly confounded by invariant MAIT and iNKT cells.

The data also belong to a second study, concerning T cells expressing NK-cell markers. That paper notes: About 1.0-7.5% of CD8+ T cells in about six donors belonged to dominant NKG2C+ clonotypes.

Material for sequencing was CD4+ T cells sorted from blood. This sequence was found in a woman aged 18-29 years in good health. The gene calls are TRBV3-1 and TRBJ2-4, with D possibly matching TRBD1 (5 bases). The CDR3 region has the DNA TGTGCCAGCAGCCAACAGGGTGGTAACATTCAGTACTAC. Translation gives CASSQQGGNIQYY.